The entry below describes one T cell receptor beta chain. This record comes from a study of blood T cell repertoires in COVID-19. Whole-study context: Acute-phase and convalescent COVID-19 samples originated in the United States, Italy and Spain. Nucleic acid was either cDNA or gDNA, and it came from T cells, B-cell-depleted T cells, or PBMCs.

The germline V gene encodes CDR1 ENHRY and CDR2 SYGVKD. Trimming removed 2 bases from V and 4 bases from J; junction bases left unmatched: 2. This CDR3 has 16 residues. Original processing notes: How many nucleated cells were present was estimated from reference gene primer amplification. Sequenced by immunoSEQ multiplex PCR; TCRdb stores in-frame clones only, minus some. The V and J calls and the clone size are those of that table, but D and trimming were determined from the DNA. Of 150,000 to 200,000 clones detected, around 80% appear once; the ten largest clones hold about 19%. This clonotype was obtained from a woman older than 75 with acute or convalescent COVID-19. The sequenced material came from peripheral blood. V is TRBV10-3 and J is TRBJ2-7; 16 nucleotides line up with TRBD2. The CDR3 DNA sequence: TGTGCCATCAGTGAGCCGGGACTAGCGGGAGGGTACGAGCAGTACTTC. Protein product: CAISEPGLAGGYEQYF.